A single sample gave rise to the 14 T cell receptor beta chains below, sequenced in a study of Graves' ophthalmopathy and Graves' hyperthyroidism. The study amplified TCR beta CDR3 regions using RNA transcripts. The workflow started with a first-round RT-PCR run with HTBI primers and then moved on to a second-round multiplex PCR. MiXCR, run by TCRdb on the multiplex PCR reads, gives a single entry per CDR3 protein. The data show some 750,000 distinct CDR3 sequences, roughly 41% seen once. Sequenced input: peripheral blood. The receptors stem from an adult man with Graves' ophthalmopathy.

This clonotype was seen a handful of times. CDR3 residues: CASSDSGRLGPYEQYF. The CDR3 DNA reads TGTGCCAGCAGTGATTCAGGGCGACTGGGGCCCTACGAGCAGTACTTC. This sequence joins TRBV2 and TRBJ2-7, with D perhaps matching TRBD1 (5 bases). Germline assignment: CDR1 SNHLY and CDR2 FYNNEI. Trimming removed 3 bases from V and 2 bases from J, with 17 bases in between. This CDR3 spans 16 amino acids.

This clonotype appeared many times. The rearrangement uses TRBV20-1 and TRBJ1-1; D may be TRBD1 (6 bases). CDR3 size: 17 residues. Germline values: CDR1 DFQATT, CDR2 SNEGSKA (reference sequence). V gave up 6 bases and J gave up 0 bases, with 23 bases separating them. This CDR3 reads CSAVGSGAGAMNTEAFF. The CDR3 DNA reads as TGCAGTGCCGTCGGGTCGGGGGCCGGGGCAATGAACACTGAAGCTTTCTTT.

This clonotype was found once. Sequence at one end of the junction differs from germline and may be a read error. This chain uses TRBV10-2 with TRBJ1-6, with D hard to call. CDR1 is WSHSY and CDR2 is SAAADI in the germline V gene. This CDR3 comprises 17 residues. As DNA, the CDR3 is TGTGCCAGCAGTGTTCGACGCCCCCGGGCCTCAAATTCACCCCTCCACTTT. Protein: CASSVRRPRASNSPLHF.

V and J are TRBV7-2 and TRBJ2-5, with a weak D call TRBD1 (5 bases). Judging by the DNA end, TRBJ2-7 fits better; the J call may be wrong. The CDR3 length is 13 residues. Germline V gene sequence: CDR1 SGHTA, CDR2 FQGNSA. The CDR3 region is CASSSGHNNEQYF. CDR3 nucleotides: TGTGCCAGCAGCTCCGGACATAACAACGAGCAGTACTTC.

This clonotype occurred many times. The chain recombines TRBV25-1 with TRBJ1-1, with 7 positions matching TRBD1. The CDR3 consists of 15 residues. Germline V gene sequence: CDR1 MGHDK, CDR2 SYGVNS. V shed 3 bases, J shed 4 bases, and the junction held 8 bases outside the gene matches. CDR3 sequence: CASSERRGLVTEAFF. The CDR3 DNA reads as TGTGCCAGCAGTGAGAGAAGGGGGCTTGTCACTGAAGCTTTCTTT.

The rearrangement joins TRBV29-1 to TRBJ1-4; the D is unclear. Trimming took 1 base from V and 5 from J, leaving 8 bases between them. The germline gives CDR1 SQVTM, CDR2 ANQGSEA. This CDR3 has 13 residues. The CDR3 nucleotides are TGCAGCGTTGAAGCGGTCGGCAATGAAAAACTGTTTTTT. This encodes CSVEAVGNEKLFF.

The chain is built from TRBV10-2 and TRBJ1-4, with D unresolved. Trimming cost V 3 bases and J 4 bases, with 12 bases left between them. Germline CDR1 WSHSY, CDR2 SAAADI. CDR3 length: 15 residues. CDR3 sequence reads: CASSDMGSDNEKLFF. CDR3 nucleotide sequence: TGCGCCAGCAGTGATATGGGGTCAGATAATGAAAAACTGTTTTTT.

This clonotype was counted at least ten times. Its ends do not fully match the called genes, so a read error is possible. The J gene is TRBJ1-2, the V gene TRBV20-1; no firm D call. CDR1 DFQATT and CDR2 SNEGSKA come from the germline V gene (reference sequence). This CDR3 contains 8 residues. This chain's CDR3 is CSARRQPF. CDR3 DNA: TGCAGTGCTAGACGGCAGCCCTTC.

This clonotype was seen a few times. The CDR3 DNA reads as TGCGCCAGCAGCGCGACCGGGACAGGGGCAAACTATGGCTACACCTTC. This sequence encodes CASSATGTGANYGYTF. V is TRBV5-1 and J is TRBJ1-2; 10 nucleotides line up with TRBD1. V gave up 4 bases and J gave up 2 bases; unmatched junction bases: 8. The CDR3 contains 16 residues. From germline, CDR1 is SGHRS and CDR2 YFSETQ.

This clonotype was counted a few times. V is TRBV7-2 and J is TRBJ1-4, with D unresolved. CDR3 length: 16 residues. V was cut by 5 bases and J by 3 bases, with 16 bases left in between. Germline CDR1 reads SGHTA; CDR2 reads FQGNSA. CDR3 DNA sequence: TGTGCCAGCAGCCTCTCACCGGGGTTAGCTAATGAAAAACTGTTTTTT. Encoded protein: CASSLSPGLANEKLFF.

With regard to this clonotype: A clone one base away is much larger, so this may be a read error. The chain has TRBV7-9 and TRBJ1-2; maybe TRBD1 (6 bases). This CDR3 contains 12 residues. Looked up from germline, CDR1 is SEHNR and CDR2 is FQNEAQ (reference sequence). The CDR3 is CASSFAGDGYAF. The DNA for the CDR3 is TGTGCCAGCAGCTTTGCAGGGGATGGCTACGCCTTC. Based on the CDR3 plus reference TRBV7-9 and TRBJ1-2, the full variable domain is DTGVSQNPRHKITKRGQNVTFRCDPISEHNRLYWYRQTLGQGPEFLTYFQNEAQLEKSRLLSDRFSAERPKGSFSTLEIQRTEQGDSAMYLCASSFAGDGYAFGSGTRLTVV.

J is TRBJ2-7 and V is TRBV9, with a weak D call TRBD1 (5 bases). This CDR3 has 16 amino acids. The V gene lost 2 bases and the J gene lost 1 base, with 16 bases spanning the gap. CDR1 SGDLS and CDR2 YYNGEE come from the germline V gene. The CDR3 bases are TGTGCCAGCAGCGTTGAAGGGGAATCGAAATCCTACGAGCAGTACTTC. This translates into CASSVEGESKSYEQYF.

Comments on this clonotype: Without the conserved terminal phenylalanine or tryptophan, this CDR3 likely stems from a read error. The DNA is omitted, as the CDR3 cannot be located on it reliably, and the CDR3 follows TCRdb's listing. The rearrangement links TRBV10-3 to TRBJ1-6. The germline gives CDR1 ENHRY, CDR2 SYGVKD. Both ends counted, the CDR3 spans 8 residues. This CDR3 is CAIREDAS.

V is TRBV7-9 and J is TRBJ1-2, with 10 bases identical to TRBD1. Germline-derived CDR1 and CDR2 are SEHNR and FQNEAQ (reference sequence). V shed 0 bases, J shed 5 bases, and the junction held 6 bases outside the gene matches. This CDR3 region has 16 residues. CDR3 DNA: TGTGCCAGCAGCTTAGCCGGGACAGGGGTATCGTATGGCTACACCTTC. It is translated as CASSLAGTGVSYGYTF.